Listed below are T cell receptor beta chains from one sample, sequenced in a study of blood T cells in healthy people across ages. TCRdb ran MiXCR on the 5' RACE reads and lists one entry per CDR3 protein. The data hold about 1.7 million distinct CDR3 sequences, with over 25% observed a single time. Material: blood. The receptor source for this set is a woman in her 30s in good health. Both conserved end residues are part of each CDR3. Fields, in order: J gene, clone size, V gene, D gene, CDR3 DNA, CDR3 protein. D genes are given only for firm matches. Only some rows state a clone size, as once, few, many or a class for expanded clones.

TRBJ1-5	.	TRBV4-1	TRBD1	TGCGCCAGCAGCCCGAGGACAGGGACTGCTAATCGGCCCCAGCATTTT	CASSPRTGTANRPQHF
TRBJ2-1	many	TRBV7-2	.	TGTGCCAGCAGCTTTGGGGGGGGCACTTACAATGAGCAGTTCTTC	CASSFGGGTYNEQFF
TRBJ1-1	few	TRBV28	TRBD1	TGTGCCAGCAGTATCTACAGGGGAAACACTGAAGCTTTCTTT	CASSIYRGNTEAFF
TRBJ2-5	few	TRBV10-3	TRBD2	TGTGCCATCAGTGAGGGTAAACTAGCGGGAGATAGCGAGACCCAGTACTTC	CAISEGKLAGDSETQYF
TRBJ2-7	few	TRBV7-9	.	TGTGCCAGCAGCACAAATCGGGACCGTCTCTCCTACGAGCAGTACTTC	CASSTNRDRLSYEQYF
TRBJ2-3	few	TRBV7-9	TRBD1	TGTGCCAGCACGCCACAGGGGGCTGGCACAGATACGCAGTATTTT	CASTPQGAGTDTQYF
TRBJ2-5	few	TRBV7-2	.	TGTGCCAGCAGCTCCCGAGGTGGGCAGTACTTC	CASSSRGGQYF
TRBJ2-5	.	TRBV20-1	TRBD2	TGCAGTGCTAGCTATCCTAGCGGGGGCCAAGAGACCCAGTACTTC	CSASYPSGGQETQYF
TRBJ1-1	.	TRBV2	.	TGTGCCTGCAGTGCTTGGGACCTCAACACTGAAGCTTTCTTT	CACSAWDLNTEAFF
TRBJ2-7	few	TRBV2	.	TGTGCCAGCAGTGAAACGGGCCAGGGGATTTACGAGCAGTACTTC	CASSETGQGIYEQYF
TRBJ2-5	.	TRBV5-1	TRBD1	TGCGCCAGCAGCTGGGGACAGGGGGGGTCAGGAGAGACCCAGTACTTC	CASSWGQGGSGETQYF
TRBJ2-1	.	TRBV12-3/TRBV12-4	TRBD2	TGTGCCAGCAGTTTTTGGGCTAGCGGGTTGGGAGAGCAGTTCTTC	CASSFWASGLGEQFF
TRBJ1-5	few	TRBV6-6	TRBD1	TGTGCCAGCAGTTACCCCAGGGGGATTCAGCCCCAGCATTTT	CASSYPRGIQPQHF
TRBJ2-5	few	TRBV6-6	.	TGTGCCAGCAGCTACCGTAGCGAGGGAAGAGAGACCCAGTACTTC	CASSYRSEGRETQYF
TRBJ2-6	.	TRBV7-2	.	TGTGTCAGCAGCTCCAGCAGAGGGGCCAACGTCCTGACTTTC	CVSSSSRGANVLTF
TRBJ2-5	.	TRBV4-1	.	TGCGCCAGCAGTCTCGGCGGAACAGGTGCCGGCTCCGGGACCCAGTACTTC	CASSLGGTGAGSGTQYF
TRBJ2-7	.	TRBV20-1	.	TGCAGTGCTAGAAAGCAACAGGGTGCCTACAATGAGCAGTACTTC	CSARKQQGAYNEQYF
TRBJ2-3	.	TRBV6-1	TRBD1	TGTGTCAGCAGTGGAAACAGGGGTGGTGCGGATACGCAGTATTTT	CVSSGNRGGADTQYF
TRBJ2-1	.	TRBV20-1	.	TGCAGTGCTAGGGACCCGAGGCAGCCCCCTGGAAATGAGCAGTTCTTC	CSARDPRQPPGNEQFF
TRBJ2-4	few	TRBV12-5	.	TGTGCTAGTGGTTTGGCCGGGGGCGCTCCCAAAAACATTCAGTACTTC	CASGLAGGAPKNIQYF
TRBJ2-5	.	TRBV7-9	TRBD2	TGTGCCAGCAGCCCCAGGACTAGCGGCGCAGAGACCCAGTACTTC	CASSPRTSGAETQYF
TRBJ2-3	.	TRBV20-1	.	TGCAGTGCTTCTGGGGCTAGGGGAGATACGCAGTATTTT	CSASGARGDTQYF